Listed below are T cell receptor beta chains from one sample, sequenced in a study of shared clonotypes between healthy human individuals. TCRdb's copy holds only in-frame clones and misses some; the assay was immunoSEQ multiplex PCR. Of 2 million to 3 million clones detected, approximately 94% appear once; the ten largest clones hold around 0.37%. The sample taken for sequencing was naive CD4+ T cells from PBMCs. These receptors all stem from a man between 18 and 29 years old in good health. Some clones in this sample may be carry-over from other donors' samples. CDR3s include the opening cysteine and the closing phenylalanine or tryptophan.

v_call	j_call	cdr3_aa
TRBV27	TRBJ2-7	CASKRQRTGTYEQYF
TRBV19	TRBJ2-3	CASSLNGEGTADTQYF
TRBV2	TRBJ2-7	CASSSSYEQYF
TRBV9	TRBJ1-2	CASSAAGGLGYTF
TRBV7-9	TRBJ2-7	CASSLGGVGYEQYF
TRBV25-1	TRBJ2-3	CASGDRGSTQYF
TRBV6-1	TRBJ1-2	CASSEALGYGYTF
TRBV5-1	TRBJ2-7	CASRGEEGSYEQYF
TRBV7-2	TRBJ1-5	CASSITGTFSNQPQHF
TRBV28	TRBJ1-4	CASGSSTGQNEKLFF
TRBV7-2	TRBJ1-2	CASSHGADRGGGYTF
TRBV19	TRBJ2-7	CASSIILGHNYEQYF
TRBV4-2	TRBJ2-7	CASSPGTGVDEQYF
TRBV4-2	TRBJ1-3	CASSRSTGEGGNTIYF
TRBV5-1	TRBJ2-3	CASSLGLASTDTQYF
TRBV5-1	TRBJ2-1	CASSSLLAASYNEQFF
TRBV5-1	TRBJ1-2	CASSPGQTIYGYTF
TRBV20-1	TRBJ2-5	CAGVQETQYF
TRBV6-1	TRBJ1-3	CASSEPGFSGNTIYF
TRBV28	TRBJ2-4	CASSFLTGAENIQYF
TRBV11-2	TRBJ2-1	CASSQGTSGRAAYNEQFF
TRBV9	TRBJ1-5	CASSATGDQPQHF
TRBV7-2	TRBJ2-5	CASTSRGRGQETQYF
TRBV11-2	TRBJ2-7	CASSLDRVTLYEQYF
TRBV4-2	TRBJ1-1	CASSQADRTNTEAFF
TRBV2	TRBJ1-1	CASSDRGLLGHTNTEAFF
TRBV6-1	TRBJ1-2	CASRGPGYGYTF
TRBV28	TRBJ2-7	CATEDRAAQEQYF
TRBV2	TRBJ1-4	CASSGWARGNEKLFF
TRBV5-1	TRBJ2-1	CASTPGQQSPGRSYNEQFF
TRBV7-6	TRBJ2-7	CASSFYGFSYEQYF
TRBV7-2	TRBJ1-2	CASSSALTRTSVYGYTF
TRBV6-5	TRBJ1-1	CASRRPPGAFF
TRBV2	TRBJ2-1	CASRGGWDEQFF
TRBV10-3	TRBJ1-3	CAISERSGNTIYF
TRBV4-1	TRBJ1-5	CASSQFSGGNQPQHF
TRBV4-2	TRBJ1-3	CASSHRVYPGLENTIYF
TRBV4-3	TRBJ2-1	CASSQAARAEQFF
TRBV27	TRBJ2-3	CASRDRVVYTDTQYF
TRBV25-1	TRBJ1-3	CASSEYAQYSGNTIYF
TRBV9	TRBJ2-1	CASSVGSGRAWEQFF
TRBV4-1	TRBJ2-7	CASSQAEGNPYEQYF
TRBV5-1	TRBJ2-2	CASSLDWTGDTGELFF
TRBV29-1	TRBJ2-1	CSVEGTRTAYNEQFF
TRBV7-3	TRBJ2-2	CASSSGLVRSGELFF
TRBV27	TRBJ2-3	CASTIATSTDTQYF
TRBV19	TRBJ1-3	CASSQPGPSSGNTIYF
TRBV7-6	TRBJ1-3	CASSLGGRFGNTIYF
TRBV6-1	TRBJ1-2	CASRYRGESNYGYTF
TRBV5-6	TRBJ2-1	CASSLVAGGPGEQFF
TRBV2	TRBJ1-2	CASRVTGGALYGYTF
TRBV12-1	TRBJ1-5	CASSFAGSENQPQHF
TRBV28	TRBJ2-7	CASSFSFYEQYF
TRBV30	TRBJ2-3	CAWSAQLITDTQYF
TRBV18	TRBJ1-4	CASSRGQAPTNEKLFF
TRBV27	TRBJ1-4	CASGLPASGWAEKLFF
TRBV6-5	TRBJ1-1	CASSRESSKAFF
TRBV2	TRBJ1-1	CASSVIPGGAFF
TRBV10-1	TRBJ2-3	CASSEGAGAFGTDTQYF